These T cell receptor beta chains were read from a single sample in a study of control samples from healthy donors and cancer patients. Sequencing used immunoSEQ multiplex PCR; TCRdb keeps in-frame clones, though not all of them. The data hold around 53,000 clones, with approximately 86% observed a single time. Sequencing was done on a sample of PBMCs. The receptors come from a man in his 60s with head and neck cancer. The CDR3 runs from the conserved cysteine through the conserved F or W. D genes are given only for firm matches. Clone sizes are given selectively: once, few, many, or a class where the clone is expanded.

D gene: TRBD1
V gene: TRBV24-1
J gene: TRBJ2-7
clone size: NA
CDR3 protein: CATSDPRQGPSTEQYF
CDR3 DNA: TGTGCCACCAGTGATCCGCGACAGGGACCCTCCACCGAGCAGTACTTC

D gene: NA
V gene: TRBV28
J gene: TRBJ1-5
clone size: NA
CDR3 protein: CASSASSNQPQHF
CDR3 DNA: TGTGCCAGCAGTGCCAGTAGCAATCAGCCCCAGCATTTT

D gene: NA
V gene: TRBV4-3
J gene: TRBJ2-5
clone size: NA
CDR3 protein: CASSQDFGQGETQYF
CDR3 DNA: TGCGCCAGCAGCCAAGATTTCGGCCAGGGGGAGACCCAGTACTTC

D gene: NA
V gene: TRBV7-9
J gene: TRBJ1-1
clone size: once
CDR3 protein: CASSLFGDTEAFF
CDR3 DNA: TGTGCCAGCAGCTTATTTGGGGACACTGAAGCTTTCTTT

D gene: NA
V gene: TRBV6-1
J gene: TRBJ1-4
clone size: NA
CDR3 protein: CASSERPATNEKLFF
CDR3 DNA: TGTGCCAGCAGTGAAAGGCCTGCAACTAATGAAAAACTGTTTTTT

D gene: NA
V gene: TRBV9
J gene: TRBJ2-2
clone size: NA
CDR3 protein: CASSGANTGELFF
CDR3 DNA: TGTGCCAGCAGCGGCGCGAACACCGGGGAGCTGTTTTTT

D gene: TRBD1
V gene: TRBV6-6
J gene: TRBJ1-5
clone size: few
CDR3 protein: CASRIQGASNQPQHF
CDR3 DNA: TGTGCCAGCAGAATACAGGGGGCTAGCAATCAGCCCCAGCATTTT

D gene: TRBD1
V gene: TRBV18
J gene: TRBJ1-2
clone size: few
CDR3 protein: CASSPSQGNYGYTF
CDR3 DNA: TGTGCCAGCTCACCATCACAGGGGAACTATGGCTACACCTTC

D gene: NA
V gene: TRBV3-1/TRBV3-2
J gene: TRBJ1-4
clone size: NA
CDR3 protein: CASSHGRTSANEKLFF
CDR3 DNA: TGTGCCAGCAGCCACGGCCGGACATCTGCGAATGAAAAACTGTTTTTT

D gene: NA
V gene: TRBV27
J gene: TRBJ1-5
clone size: few
CDR3 protein: CASSLTTGYGQPQHF
CDR3 DNA: TGTGCCAGCAGTTTAACCACAGGGTATGGTCAGCCCCAGCATTTT

D gene: NA
V gene: TRBV3-1/TRBV3-2
J gene: TRBJ1-6
clone size: NA
CDR3 protein: CASSQWQKAPLHF
CDR3 DNA: TGTGCCAGCAGCCAGTGGCAGAAGGCACCCCTCCACTTT

D gene: NA
V gene: TRBV15
J gene: TRBJ2-2
clone size: NA
CDR3 protein: CATSITGTPRELFF
CDR3 DNA: TGTGCCACCAGCATAACAGGGACGCCGAGGGAGCTGTTTTTT

D gene: TRBD2
V gene: TRBV28
J gene: TRBJ2-1
clone size: NA
CDR3 protein: CASTLAGYNEQFF
CDR3 DNA: TGTGCCAGCACCCTAGCGGGCTACAATGAGCAGTTCTTC

D gene: NA
V gene: TRBV6-1
J gene: TRBJ2-5
clone size: once
CDR3 protein: CASSEGQGISPDQETQYF
CDR3 DNA: TGTGCCAGCAGTGAAGGCCAGGGGATTTCGCCCGACCAAGAGACCCAGTACTTC

D gene: TRBD2
V gene: TRBV6-2/TRBV6-3
J gene: TRBJ2-4
clone size: NA
CDR3 protein: CASSYSGLAGGLAKNIQYF
CDR3 DNA: TGTGCCAGCAGTTACTCCGGGCTAGCGGGAGGACTAGCCAAAAACATTCAGTACTTC

D gene: NA
V gene: TRBV7-3
J gene: TRBJ2-2
clone size: NA
CDR3 protein: CASGKGGPNTGELFF
CDR3 DNA: TGTGCCAGTGGAAAGGGGGGGCCGAACACCGGGGAGCTGTTTTTT

D gene: NA
V gene: TRBV9
J gene: TRBJ1-1
clone size: NA
CDR3 protein: CASSRTPYTEAFF
CDR3 DNA: TGTGCCAGCAGTCGAACGCCGTACACTGAAGCTTTCTTT

D gene: NA
V gene: TRBV6-5
J gene: TRBJ2-2
clone size: NA
CDR3 protein: CASSLERQDTGELFF
CDR3 DNA: TGTGCCAGCAGTCTCGAGAGGCAGGACACCGGGGAGCTGTTTTTT

D gene: NA
V gene: TRBV7-2
J gene: TRBJ1-5
clone size: once
CDR3 protein: CASSLSGLADQPQHF
CDR3 DNA: TGTGCCAGCAGCTTATCAGGTTTGGCCGATCAGCCCCAGCATTTT

D gene: TRBD2
V gene: TRBV7-3
J gene: TRBJ2-1
clone size: NA
CDR3 protein: CASSPSLAGGYNEQFF
CDR3 DNA: TGTGCCAGCAGCCCATCGCTAGCGGGGGGGTACAATGAGCAGTTCTTC